The source of this T cell receptor (beta chain) is a study of blood T cells in healthy people across ages. CDR1 is MNHEY and CDR2 is SVGAGI in the germline V gene. Trimming stripped 2 bases from V and 1 base from J, with 26 bases between. This CDR3 region has 20 residues. Study results and limitations: A roughly linear fall in TCR beta diversity per million T cells was seen with increasing age.

The second PCR ran roughly 7 to 11 cycles with a sample-barcoded 5' primer and J-beta primers. TCRdb re-analysed the 5' RACE reads in MiXCR, keeping a single row per CDR3 protein. The sample shows about 1.1 million distinct CDR3 sequences, roughly two fifths of them seen only once. A note on this clonotype: Its antigen is undetermined.

V usage is TRBV6-5 and J usage is TRBJ1-2; the D gene is possibly TRBD1 (5 bases). This TCR was recovered from a man in his late teens or twenties in good health. Sequenced: blood. CDR3 protein: CASSYQGAIRTDRVNYGYTF. CDR3 coding DNA: TGTGCCAGCAGTTACCAAGGGGCGATTAGGACCGACAGAGTTAACTATGGCTACACCTTC.